This T cell receptor (beta chain) came from a study of blood T cell repertoires in COVID-19. Study overall: In each case, the material was cDNA or gDNA derived from T cells, B-cell-depleted T cells, or PBMCs.

V lost 4 bases to trimming and J lost 5 bases; unmatched junction nucleotides: 2. Germline-derived CDR1 and CDR2 are MRHNA and SNTAGT. The CDR3 consists of 13 residues. In the study's own analysis: It was from reference gene primer amplification that nucleated cell counts were estimated. This table comes from immunoSEQ multiplex PCR, and its TCRdb copy is limited to in-frame clones, with some not included. From that table come the V and J calls and clone size; the DNA was used to work out D and trimming. The sample consists of around 170,000 clones, 88% of them appearing once. This clonotype was obtained from a man in his sixties with acute or convalescent COVID-19. Sequenced sample: peripheral blood. The rearrangement links TRBV6-4 to TRBJ1-5; 7 bases are a match to TRBD1. Here the CDR3 reads CASSADRDQPQHF. The CDR3 DNA reads TGTGCCAGCAGTGCAGACAGGGATCAGCCCCAGCATTTT.